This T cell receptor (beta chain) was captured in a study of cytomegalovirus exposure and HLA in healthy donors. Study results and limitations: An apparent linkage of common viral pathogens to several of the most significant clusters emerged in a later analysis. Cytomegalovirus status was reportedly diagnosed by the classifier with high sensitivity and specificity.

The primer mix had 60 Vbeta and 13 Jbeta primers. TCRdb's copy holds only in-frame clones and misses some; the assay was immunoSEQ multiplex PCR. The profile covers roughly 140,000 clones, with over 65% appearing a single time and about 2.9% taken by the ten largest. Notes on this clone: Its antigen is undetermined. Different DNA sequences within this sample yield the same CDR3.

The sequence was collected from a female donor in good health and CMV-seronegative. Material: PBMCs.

Here the CDR3 reads CASSLGLSNTGELFF. The CDR3 nucleotides are TGCGCCAGCAGCTTGGGGCTTTCGAACACCGGGGAGCTGTTTTTT. V is TRBV5-1 and J is TRBJ2-2; D ambiguous. V lost 0 bases and J lost 0, with 6 bases in between. The CDR3 totals 15 residues. Germline CDR1 reads SGHRS; CDR2 reads YFSETQ.